A single sample is the source of the 22 T cell receptor beta chains below, sequenced in a study of regulatory T cells in long-lasting Graves disease. The time point was: newly diagnosed GD, antithyroid drugs for less than 3 months. Preparation of the TCR library used RNA extracted from PBMCs. Arm-PCR of CDR3 regions and iRepertoire HTBI primers were the basis on which TCR beta libraries were built. TCRdb called the multiplex PCR reads again in MiXCR, with one record for every CDR3 protein. The profile covers about 440,000 distinct CDR3 sequences, with about a sixth appearing a single time and around 11% taken by the ten largest. These same records also appear under a second study, on T cells in Graves' hyperthyroidism and ophthalmopathy.

Sequencing used peripheral blood mononuclear cells (PBMCs), obtained at new diagnosis, from a patient treated with antithyroid drugs. All receptors derive from a woman under 40 with Graves disease.

This clonotype was picked up many times. V usage is TRBV7-8 and J usage is TRBJ2-2; D ambiguous. The CDR3 is made up of 14 amino acids. Germline V gives CDR1 SGHVS, CDR2 FQNEAQ. The V end lost 2 bases, the J end lost 4 bases, and 8 bases lay between the germline ends. This CDR3 is CASSLLELTGELFF. The CDR3 DNA reads as TGTGCCAGCAGCTTACTCGAGCTCACCGGGGAGCTGTTTTTT.

V usage is TRBV5-1 and J usage is TRBJ1-1, with TRBD1 matching 9 bases. With 3 bases clipped from V and 6 bases from J, the junction kept 9 bases outside the gene matches. The CDR3 consists of 15 residues. Germline lookup yields CDR1 SGHRS and CDR2 YFSETQ. CDR3 sequence reads: CASSSSEDRGAEAFF. The CDR3 nucleotides are TGCGCCAGCAGCTCCTCCGAGGACAGGGGCGCTGAAGCTTTCTTT.

This clonotype showed up many times. The chain has TRBV5-1 and TRBJ2-5, with TRBD2 identical over 11 bases. The V gene's germline CDR1 is SGHRS and CDR2 YFSETQ. CDR3 length equals 18 residues. J gave up 2 bases and V 2 bases, and 11 bases lay outside the gene matches. CDR3 DNA sequence: TGCGCCAGCAGCTTCCCGGGACTAGCGGCAGATCCTCAAGAGACCCAGTACTTC. Translating it yields CASSFPGLAADPQETQYF. Full variable domain (rest looked up from reference TRBV5-1 and TRBJ2-5): KAGVTQTPRYLIKTRGQQVTLSCSPISGHRSVSWYQQTPGQGLQFLFEYFSETQRNKGNFPGRFSGRQFSNSRSEMNVSTLELGDSALYLCASSFPGLAADPQETQYFGPGTRLLVL.

The sample holds a few counts of this clonotype. The rearrangement joins TRBV14 to TRBJ1-4; D ambiguous. The germline gives CDR1 SGHDN, CDR2 FVKESK. V lost 5 bases and J 6 bases, leaving 10 bases between the germline ends. The CDR3 consists of 13 residues. Written as DNA, the CDR3 is TGTGCCAGCAGCATTTTGAGTGATGAAAAACTGTTTTTT. Protein product: CASSILSDEKLFF.

Worth noting for this clonotype: This may be a read error: a much more frequent sequence differs by one nucleotide. The genes are TRBV28 and TRBJ2-5; the D is unclear. CDR1 and CDR2 from the germline V gene are MDHEN and SYDVKM. This CDR3 has 14 residues. CDR3 bases: TGTGCCAGCAGTTCGACATACGTTTCGGAGACCCAGCACTTC. Translation: CASSSTYVSETQHF. The whole variable domain, remainder taken from reference TRBV28 and TRBJ2-5, is DVKVTQSSRYLVKRTGEKVFLECVQDMDHENMFWYRQDPGLGLRLIYFSYDVKMKEKGDIPEGYSVSREKKERFSLILESASTNQTSMYLCASSSTYVSETQHFGPGTRLLVL.

In this sample, this clonotype turned up a few times. The chain employs TRBV20-1 and TRBJ1-4; maybe TRBD1 (5 bases). The germline gives CDR1 DFQATT, CDR2 SNEGSKA (reference sequence). Deletions cut 5 bases from V and 8 bases from J, with 12 bases between. CDR3 length equals 12 residues. CDR3 in DNA: TGCAGTGCTGGGGGGGGGAGAGAAAAACTGTTTTTT. Translation: CSAGGGREKLFF.

Concerning this clonotype: A read error may be the cause here, since a much bigger clone is one base away. The rearrangement links TRBV13 to TRBJ2-1; D remains ambiguous. With 6 bases removed from V and 6 bases from J, the gap between germline ends came to 6 bases. The CDR3 runs 11 residues. Germline CDR1 reads PRHDT; CDR2 reads FYEKMQ (reference sequence). The CDR3 sequence: CASSVVNEQFF. DNA for the CDR3: TGTGCCAGCAGTGTGGTCAATGAGCAGTTCTTC. Drawing the rest from reference TRBV13 and TRBJ2-1, the complete variable domain is AAGVIQSPRHLIKEKRETATLKCYPIPRHDTVYWYQQGPGQDPQFLISFYEKMQSDKGSIPDRFSAQQFSDYHSELNMSSLELGDSALYFCASSVVNEQFFGPGTRLTVL.

V gene TRBV4-3 combines with J gene TRBJ2-7; D not certain. V was clipped by 0 bases and J by 3 bases, with 6 bases between them. Germline assignment: CDR1 LGHNA and CDR2 YSLEER. CDR3 length equals 13 residues. CDR3 loop: CASSQEAYYEQYF. CDR3 DNA sequence: TGCGCCAGCAGCCAAGAGGCATACTACGAGCAGTACTTC.

There are a few counts of this clonotype. This chain joins TRBV7-2 and TRBJ2-1; the D is unclear. V lost 5 bases, J lost 8 bases, and 10 bases lay in between. The CDR3 extends over 12 amino acids. Germline V gene data show CDR1 as SGHTA and CDR2 as FQGNSA. The DNA of the CDR3 is TGTGCCAGCAGCGACGAAGGATATGAGCAGTTCTTC. Translated, it gives CASSDEGYEQFF.

This clonotype was seen ten or more times. The chain employs TRBV6-2 or TRBV6-3 and TRBJ2-3; D is ambiguous. Germline-derived CDR1 and CDR2 are MNHEY and SVGEGT. The CDR3 spans 13 residues. Trimming removed 6 bases from V and 6 bases from J, with 13 bases in between. The CDR3 is CASSHPGLDTQYF. The CDR3 DNA reads as TGTGCCAGCAGCCACCCCGGGCTGGATACGCAGTATTTT.

With respect to this clonotype: A much larger clone sits a single nucleotide away, making a read error possible. CDR3 sequence (DNA): TGCAGTGCTAGAGATCCTGGGCAGGGCACGAACACTGAACCTTTCTTT. It codes for CSARDPGQGTNTEPFF. The genes are TRBV20-1 and TRBJ1-1, with D tentatively TRBD1 (5 bases). The CDR3 contains 16 residues. Per germline, CDR1 DFQATT and CDR2 SNEGSKA (reference sequence).

CDR3 nucleotide sequence: TGCGCCAGCAGCCAAGAGAGGGGTTCCGCTTATGGCTACACCTTC. Protein product: CASSQERGSAYGYTF. The V gene is TRBV4-1, the J gene TRBJ1-2; D may be TRBD1 (5 bases). This CDR3 has 15 residues. Germline CDR1 and CDR2: MGHRA and YSYEKL. Trimming left V 0 bases short and J 5 bases short, with 13 bases between.

In its sample, this clonotype was seen a few times. This chain uses TRBV12-3 or TRBV12-4 with TRBJ1-2; 7 bases are a match to TRBD1. This CDR3 region has 15 residues. Unmatched junction bases numbered 9, after V lost 5 bases and J lost 3 bases. The CDR3 spells CASSGNRGVDYGYTF. The CDR3 DNA is TGTGCCAGCAGTGGGAACAGGGGTGTGGACTATGGCTACACCTTC.

The chain has TRBV9 and TRBJ2-1; D is perhaps TRBD2 (6 bases). This CDR3 is 14 amino acids long. Germline CDR1 reads SGDLS; CDR2 reads YYNGEE. V lost 0 bases and J 10 bases, leaving 14 bases between the germline ends. CDR3 nucleotides: TGTGCCAGCAGCGTAGCCGGCGGGATGGAGGAGCAGTTCTTC. Translating gives CASSVAGGMEEQFF.

This clonotype was seen repeatedly, ten times or more. The chain couples TRBV15 to TRBJ1-5; D is unclear. The germline V gene encodes CDR1 LNHNV and CDR2 YYDKDF (reference sequence). The CDR3 is 14 amino acids. V was clipped by 3 bases and J by 5 bases, with 11 bases between them. The CDR3 here is CATSSMRADQPQHF. The CDR3 bases are TGTGCCACCAGCAGTATGCGGGCCGATCAGCCCCAGCATTTT.

This clonotype is a singleton in its sample. The V call is TRBV20-1, the J call TRBJ2-7; D is possibly TRBD2 (5 bases). The ends were cut back, 1 base at V and 2 bases at J, with 9 bases in the middle. The CDR3 extends over 13 amino acids. The germline gives CDR1 DFQATT, CDR2 SNEGSKA (reference sequence). The CDR3 nucleotides read TGCAGTGCTAGAGTTAGCGCAACCTACGAGCAGTACTTC. It yields the protein CSARVSATYEQYF.

This clonotype was seen at least ten times. The genes are TRBV18 and TRBJ2-1, with a weak D call TRBD2 (6 bases). The germline V gene has CDR1 KGHSH and CDR2 LQKENI. The CDR3 is made up of 17 amino acids. Trimming removed 2 bases at V and 0 bases at J, with 14 bases between. The CDR3 loop is CASSPIRDLSSYNEQFF. The DNA of the CDR3 is TGTGCCAGCTCACCAATAAGGGACTTGAGCTCCTACAATGAGCAGTTCTTC.

This clonotype was detected once. This clone may be a read error of a much larger clone one base away. The chain joins TRBV20-1 to TRBJ2-1; weak D call: TRBD2 (5 bases). CDR1 and CDR2 from the germline V gene are DFQATT and SNEGSKA (reference sequence). The CDR3 runs to 15 residues. The CDR3 reads CSARASGRSYNEQLF. CDR3 sequence (DNA): TGCAGTGCTAGAGCCAGCGGTAGATCCTACAATGAGCAGCTCTTC.

This clonotype was picked up many times. The chain recombines TRBV29-1 with TRBJ1-1; D unclear. The V and J ends lost 7 bases and 4 bases respectively, with 16 bases between them. This CDR3 comprises 13 residues. CDR1 is SQVTM, CDR2 ANQGSEA, per germline. CDR3 loop: CSAGWSEGTEAFF. The CDR3 DNA reads TGCAGCGCTGGCTGGTCCGAAGGCACTGAAGCTTTCTTT.

In this sample, this clonotype turned up many times. This chain uses TRBV28 with TRBJ2-1, with a weak D call TRBD2 (5 bases). CDR1 MDHEN and CDR2 SYDVKM come from the germline V gene. The V and J ends lost 7 bases and 4 bases respectively, with 17 bases between them. The CDR3 loop spans 15 amino acids. DNA of the CDR3: TGTGCCAGCACCCCCTCGGGTGGGAGATACAATGAGCAGTTCTTC. Amino acid sequence: CASTPSGGRYNEQFF.

This clonotype was seen at least ten times. This rearrangement joins TRBV11-2 to TRBJ2-5; D possibly corresponds to TRBD1 (6 bases). Germline-derived CDR1 and CDR2 are SGHAT and FQNNGV. The CDR3 is 11 residues long. Trimming shortened V by 7 bases and J by 5 bases, and 8 bases separated the two germline ends. The CDR3 region is CASMRGETQYF. CDR3 coding DNA: TGTGCCAGCATGAGGGGGGAGACCCAGTACTTC.

This clonotype was seen at least ten times. The V and J genes are TRBV3-1 and TRBJ2-1; TRBD2 agrees at 10 bases. Germline assignment: CDR1 LGHDT and CDR2 YNNKEL (reference sequence). The junction had 7 bases not matched to a gene; V was cut back by 1 base and J by 13 bases. The CDR3 runs to 14 residues. The CDR3 here is CASSQVRSGRVQFF. CDR3 nucleotide sequence: TGTGCCAGCAGCCAAGTGAGGAGCGGGAGGGTTCAGTTCTTC.